This T cell receptor (beta chain) came from a study of regulatory T cells in long-lasting Graves disease. In germline, CDR1 is SGHTA, CDR2 FQGNSA. The CDR3 runs 12 residues. The germline V and J ends were trimmed by 5 bases and 8 bases, with 10 bases remaining between them. This clonotype has a count of ten or more. Time point specified: newly diagnosed GD, antithyroid drugs for less than 3 months. RNA extracted from PBMCs served as the sequencing template. According to the study, TCR beta libraries were built with iRepertoire HTBI primers and CDR3-region Arm-PCR. From the multiplex PCR reads, TCRdb called clonotypes with MiXCR, one entry per CDR3 protein. The profile shows 360,000 or so distinct CDR3 sequences, 12% of them singletons. This sample also belongs to another study, concerning T cells in Graves' hyperthyroidism and ophthalmopathy.

This receptor was obtained from a woman aged 18-35 years with Graves disease. The rearrangement joins TRBV7-2 to TRBJ2-1; D is unresolved. The sequences come from peripheral blood mononuclear cells (PBMCs), collected at new diagnosis, from a patient treated with antithyroid drugs. CDR3 bases: TGTGCCAGCAGCGCCCTTTGGGATGAGCAGTTCTTC. Translated, it gives CASSALWDEQFF.